This T cell receptor beta chain was captured by sequencing in a study of regulatory T cells in long-lasting Graves disease. At the level of the study: Patients met the persistent Graves' disease definition after over 5 years of antithyroid drugs with positive TSH receptor antibodies.

V lost 5 bases, J lost 4 bases, and 3 bases stayed unmatched. The CDR3 is made up of 13 amino acids. Germline-derived CDR1 and CDR2 are SGHTA and FQGTGA. To make TCR beta libraries, researchers used iRepertoire HTBI primers and Arm-PCR of CDR3 regions. TCRdb re-analysed the multiplex PCR reads in MiXCR, keeping a single row per CDR3 protein. The sample lists 350,000 to 450,000 distinct CDR3 sequences, roughly 20% occurring once. Noted time point: persistent/refractory GD, antithyroid drugs over 5 years with positive TRAb. Extracted PBMC RNA gave rise to the TCR library. This clonotype was seen ten or more times.

This specimen was peripheral blood mononuclear cells (PBMCs), taken when the disease was refractory, from a patient treated with antithyroid drugs. The chain combines TRBV7-3 with TRBJ2-5; 8 bases line up with TRBD1. The sequence was obtained from a woman aged 40 to 50 with Graves disease. The chain's CDR3 is CASSGDRGETQYF. The CDR3 DNA follows: TGTGCCAGCAGCGGAGACAGGGGAGAGACCCAGTACTTC.